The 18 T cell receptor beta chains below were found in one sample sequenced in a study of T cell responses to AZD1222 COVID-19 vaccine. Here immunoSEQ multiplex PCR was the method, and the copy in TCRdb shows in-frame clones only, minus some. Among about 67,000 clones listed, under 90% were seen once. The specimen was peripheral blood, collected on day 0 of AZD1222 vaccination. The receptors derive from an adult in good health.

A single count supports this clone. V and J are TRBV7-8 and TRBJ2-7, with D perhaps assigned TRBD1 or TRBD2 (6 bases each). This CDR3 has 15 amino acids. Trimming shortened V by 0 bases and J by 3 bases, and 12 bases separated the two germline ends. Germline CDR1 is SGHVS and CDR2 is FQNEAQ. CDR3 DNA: TGTGCCAGCAGCTTAGCTACCGGGGGACACTACGAGCAGTACTTC. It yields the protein CASSLATGGHYEQYF.

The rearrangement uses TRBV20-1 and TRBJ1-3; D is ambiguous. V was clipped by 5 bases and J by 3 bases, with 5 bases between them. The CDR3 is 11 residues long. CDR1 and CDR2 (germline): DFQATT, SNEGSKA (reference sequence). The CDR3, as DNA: TGCAGTGCTGTTCGTGGAAACACCATATATTTT. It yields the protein CSAVRGNTIYF.

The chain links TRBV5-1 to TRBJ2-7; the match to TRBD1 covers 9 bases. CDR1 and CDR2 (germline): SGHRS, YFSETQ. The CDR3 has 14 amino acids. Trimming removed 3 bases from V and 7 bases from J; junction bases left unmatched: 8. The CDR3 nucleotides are TGCGCCAGCAGCTCGGGACAGGGCGGTGAGGAGCAGTACTTC. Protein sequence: CASSSGQGGEEQYF.

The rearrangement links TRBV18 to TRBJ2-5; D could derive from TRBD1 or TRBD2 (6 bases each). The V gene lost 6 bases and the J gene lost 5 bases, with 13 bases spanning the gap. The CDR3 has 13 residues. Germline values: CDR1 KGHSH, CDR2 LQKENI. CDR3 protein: CASSEGGKETQYF. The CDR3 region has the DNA TGTGCCAGCTCCGAGGGGGGCAAGGAGACCCAGTACTTC.

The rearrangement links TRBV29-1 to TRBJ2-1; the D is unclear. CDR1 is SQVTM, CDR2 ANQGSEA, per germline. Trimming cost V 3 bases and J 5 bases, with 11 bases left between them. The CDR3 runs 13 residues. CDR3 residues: CSVEVAPDNEQFF. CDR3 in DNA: TGCAGCGTTGAGGTAGCCCCGGACAATGAGCAGTTCTTC.

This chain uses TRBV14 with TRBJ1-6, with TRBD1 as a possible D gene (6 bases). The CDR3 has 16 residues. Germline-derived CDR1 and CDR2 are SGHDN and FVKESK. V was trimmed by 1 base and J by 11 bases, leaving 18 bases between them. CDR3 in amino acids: CASSQANGAKGAPLHF. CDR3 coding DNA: TGTGCCAGCAGCCAAGCCAACGGAGCCAAGGGGGCACCCCTCCACTTT.

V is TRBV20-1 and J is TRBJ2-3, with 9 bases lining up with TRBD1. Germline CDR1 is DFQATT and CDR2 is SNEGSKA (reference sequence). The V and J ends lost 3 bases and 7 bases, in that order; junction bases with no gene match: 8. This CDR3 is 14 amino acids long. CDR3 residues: CSASGTGRVNTQYF. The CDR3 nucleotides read TGCAGTGCTAGTGGGACAGGGAGGGTGAATACGCAGTATTTT.

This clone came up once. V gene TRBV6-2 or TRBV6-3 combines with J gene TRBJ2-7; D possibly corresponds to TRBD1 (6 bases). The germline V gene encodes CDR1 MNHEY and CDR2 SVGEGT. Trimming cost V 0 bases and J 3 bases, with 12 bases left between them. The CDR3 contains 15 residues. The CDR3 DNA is TGTGCCAGCAGTTACTCGACGAACAGGGTCTACGAGCAGTACTTC. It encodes CASSYSTNRVYEQYF.

As DNA, the CDR3 is TGTGCCAGCAGCTTACAAGGGACAGGGCCTTACGAGCAGTACTTC. Protein sequence: CASSLQGTGPYEQYF. This sequence joins TRBV7-9 and TRBJ2-7; 9 nucleotides match TRBD1. The CDR3 covers 15 residues. After removal of 2 bases from V and 4 bases from J, the junction contained 6 bases not matched to a gene. Germline CDR1 and CDR2: SEHNR and FQNEAQ (reference sequence).

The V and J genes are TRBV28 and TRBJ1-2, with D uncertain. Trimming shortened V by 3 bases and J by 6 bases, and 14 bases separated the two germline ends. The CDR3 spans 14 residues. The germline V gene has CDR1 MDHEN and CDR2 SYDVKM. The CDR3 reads CASSFQTYPDGYTF. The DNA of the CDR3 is TGTGCCAGCAGTTTTCAGACATATCCGGATGGCTACACCTTC.

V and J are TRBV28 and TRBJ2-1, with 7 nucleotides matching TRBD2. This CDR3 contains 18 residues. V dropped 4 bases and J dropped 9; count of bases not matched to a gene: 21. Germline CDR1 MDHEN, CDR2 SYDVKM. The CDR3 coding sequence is TGTGCCAGCAGTTCAGTCACTGTCCTAGCGGCCCTCGGGGGTGAGCAGTTCTTC. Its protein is CASSSVTVLAALGGEQFF.

CDR3 nucleotide sequence: TGTGCCAGCCGGGGGGCCGTCACCGGGGAGCTGTTTTTT. Amino acid sequence: CASRGAVTGELFF. The chain uses TRBV28 and TRBJ2-2, with D possibly matching TRBD2 (7 bases). Germline loops: CDR1 MDHEN, CDR2 SYDVKM. V shed 8 bases and J shed 4 bases, with 11 bases lying between them. The CDR3 totals 13 residues.

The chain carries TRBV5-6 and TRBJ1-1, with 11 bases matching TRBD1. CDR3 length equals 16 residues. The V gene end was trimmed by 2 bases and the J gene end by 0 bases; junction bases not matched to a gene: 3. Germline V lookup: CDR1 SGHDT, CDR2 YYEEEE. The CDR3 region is CASSLWTGGLNTEAFF. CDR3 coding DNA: TGTGCCAGCAGCTTATGGACAGGGGGCCTGAACACTGAAGCTTTCTTT.

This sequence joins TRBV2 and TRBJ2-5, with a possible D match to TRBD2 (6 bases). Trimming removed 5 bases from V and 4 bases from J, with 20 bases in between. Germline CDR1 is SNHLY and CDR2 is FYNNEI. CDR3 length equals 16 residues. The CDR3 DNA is TGTGCCAGCAGTCAGGAAGGAGCGGGTAATGGAGAGACCCAGTACTTC. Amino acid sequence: CASSQEGAGNGETQYF. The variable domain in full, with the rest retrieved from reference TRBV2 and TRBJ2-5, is EPEVTQTPSHQVTQMGQEVILRCVPISNHLYFYWYRQILGQKVEFLVSFYNNEISEKSEIFDDQFSVERPDGSNFTLKIRSTKLEDSAMYFCASSQEGAGNGETQYFGPGTRLLVL.

This CDR3 reads CASSIGDTQYF. The DNA of the CDR3 is TGTGCCAGTAGTATTGGAGATACGCAGTATTTT. This chain uses TRBV19 with TRBJ2-3; D gene ambiguous. Germline assignment: CDR1 LNHDA and CDR2 SQIVND (reference sequence). The CDR3 runs 11 residues. The V gene lost 3 bases and the J gene lost 5 bases, with 3 bases spanning the gap.

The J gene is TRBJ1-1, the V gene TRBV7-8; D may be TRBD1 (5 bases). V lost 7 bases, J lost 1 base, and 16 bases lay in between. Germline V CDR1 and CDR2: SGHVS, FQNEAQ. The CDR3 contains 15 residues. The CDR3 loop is CASKHAQGTNTEAFF. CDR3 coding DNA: TGTGCCAGCAAACATGCCCAGGGTACGAACACTGAAGCTTTCTTT.

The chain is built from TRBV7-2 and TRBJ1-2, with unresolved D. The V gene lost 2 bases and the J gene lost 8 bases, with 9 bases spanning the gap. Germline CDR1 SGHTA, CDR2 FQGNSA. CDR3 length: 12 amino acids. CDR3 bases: TGTGCCAGCAGCTTACGGTGGGAAGGCTACACCTTC. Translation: CASSLRWEGYTF.

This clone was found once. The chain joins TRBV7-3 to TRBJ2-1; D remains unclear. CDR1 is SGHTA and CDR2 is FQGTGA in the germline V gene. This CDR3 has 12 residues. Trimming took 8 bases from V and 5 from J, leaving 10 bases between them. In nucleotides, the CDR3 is TGTGCCAGCTCAGGCGGAGACAATGAGCAGTTCTTC. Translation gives CASSGGDNEQFF. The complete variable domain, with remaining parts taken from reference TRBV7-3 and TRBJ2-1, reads GAGVSQTPSNKVTEKGKYVELRCDPISGHTALYWYRQSLGQGPEFLIYFQGTGAADDSGLPNDRFFAVRPEGSVSTLKIQRTERGDSAVYLCASSGGDNEQFFGPGTRLTVL.